The 23 T cell receptor beta chains given below trace back to one sample, sequenced in a study of shared clonotypes between healthy human individuals. Repertoires were generated with immunoSEQ multiplex PCR, while TCRdb's copy carries only in-frame clones and drops some. The sample has about 2 million clones; just under 95% are singletons. Positively selected for CCR7, the CD45RO-negative cells used as naive CD8 cells excluded terminally differentiated effector memory CD45RA+ cells. The specimen sequenced was naive CD8+ T cells sorted from blood. The receptors derive from a man between 18 and 35 years old in good health.

The chain employs TRBV19 and TRBJ2-7; D may match TRBD1 or TRBD2 (5 bases each). The length of the CDR3 is 14 residues. V was cut by 8 bases and J by 5 bases, with 19 bases left in between. CDR1 and CDR2 from the germline V gene are LNHDA and SQIVND (reference sequence). The CDR3 sequence is CASSPPGTPNEQYF. CDR3 in DNA: TGTGCCAGTTCCCCGCCCGGGACGCCAAACGAGCAGTACTTC.

This sequence joins TRBV10-3 and TRBJ2-3, with 7 bases identical to TRBD2. This CDR3 comprises 17 residues. The V gene's germline CDR1 is ENHRY and CDR2 SYGVKD. V was clipped by 0 bases and J by 3 bases; unmatched bases: 9. CDR3 region: CAISESISSGTTDTQYF. The CDR3 DNA follows: TGTGCCATCAGTGAGTCGATCTCTAGCGGAACAACAGATACGCAGTATTTT.

V usage is TRBV27 and J usage is TRBJ2-7; D is unresolved. Germline lookup yields CDR1 MNHEY and CDR2 SMNVEV (reference sequence). V lost 2 bases and J lost 2, with 16 bases in between. This CDR3 is 16 amino acids long. The CDR3 DNA reads as TGTGCCAGCAGTTTAGTTCAGACCGGCGGCCCCTACGAGCAGTACTTC. Residues: CASSLVQTGGPYEQYF.

This chain links TRBV7-9 with TRBJ2-1, with 11 bases fitting TRBD2. V was clipped by 1 base and J by 5 bases; unmatched bases: 10. The CDR3 consists of 18 residues. Germline V lookup: CDR1 SEHNR, CDR2 FQNEAQ (reference sequence). The CDR3 spells CASSLEVSSGRVDNEQFF. The CDR3 DNA reads TGTGCCAGCAGCTTAGAAGTCAGTAGCGGGAGGGTAGACAATGAGCAGTTCTTC.

This chain links TRBV7-9 with TRBJ2-7; D is unclear. Trimming shortened V by 4 bases and J by 3 bases, and 7 bases separated the two germline ends. CDR1 is SEHNR, CDR2 FQNEAQ, per germline (reference sequence). This CDR3 has 12 amino acids. The CDR3 bases are TGTGCCAGCAGCTCTGTGGACTACGAGCAGTACTTC. The encoded protein is CASSSVDYEQYF. Full variable domain (rest looked up from reference TRBV7-9 and TRBJ2-7): DTGVSQNPRHKITKRGQNVTFRCDPISEHNRLYWYRQTLGQGPEFLTYFQNEAQLEKSRLLSDRFSAERPKGSFSTLEIQRTEQGDSAMYLCASSSVDYEQYFGPGTRLTVT.

The J gene is TRBJ2-7, the V gene TRBV7-9; TRBD1 matches at 9 bases. The CDR3 length is 16 residues. J lost 3 bases, V lost 5 bases, and 11 bases had no gene match. Germline V gives CDR1 SEHNR, CDR2 FQNEAQ (reference sequence). The CDR3 DNA sequence: TGTGCCAGCAGCCCTACAACAGGGGGCTCTGTCTACGAGCAGTACTTC. It encodes CASSPTTGGSVYEQYF.

To note about this clone: Other DNA sequences of this sample code for an identical CDR3. This chain uses TRBV6-5 with TRBJ2-1; D is uncertain. Per germline, CDR1 MNHEY and CDR2 SVGAGI. The CDR3 runs 15 residues. V dropped 6 bases and J dropped 1 base, with 13 bases sitting between them. The DNA for the CDR3 is TGTGCCAGCAGCCCGGACGGTAGTTCCTACAATGAGCAGTTCTTC. Its translation is CASSPDGSSYNEQFF.

The chain has TRBV28 and TRBJ2-3; the match to TRBD1 covers 7 bases. Germline assignment: CDR1 MDHEN and CDR2 SYDVKM. The CDR3 has 12 residues. The V gene end was trimmed by 6 bases and the J gene end by 6 bases; junction bases not matched to a gene: 3. CDR3 coding DNA: TGTGCCAGCAGCCCACAGGGGGATACGCAGTATTTT. Its translation is CASSPQGDTQYF.

The V gene is TRBV13, the J gene TRBJ2-1; unclear D gene. The CDR3 runs to 13 residues. V was pared by 4 bases and J by 9 bases, with 13 bases between. Germline lookup yields CDR1 PRHDT and CDR2 FYEKMQ (reference sequence). Here the CDR3 reads CASSSQTVSEQFF. CDR3 DNA sequence: TGTGCCAGCAGCTCCCAAACCGTCAGTGAGCAGTTCTTC.

The CDR3 DNA reads as TGTGCCAGTAGTATTAGCGGGGGTGACACAGATACGCAGTATTTT. Translated: CASSISGGDTDTQYF. The chain is built from TRBV19 and TRBJ2-3; 9 bases agree with TRBD2. V lost 3 bases and J lost 2; bases outside the gene matches: 3. The V gene's germline CDR1 is LNHDA and CDR2 SQIVND (reference sequence). CDR3 length: 15 residues.

The chain uses TRBV5-1 and TRBJ2-7, with 7 bases matching TRBD1. The junction had 5 bases not matched to a gene; V was cut back by 0 bases and J by 5 bases. The CDR3 is made up of 14 amino acids. Germline CDR1 is SGHRS and CDR2 is YFSETQ. In nucleotides, the CDR3 is TGCGCCAGCAGCTTGGCCGTAGGGGGCGACGAGCAGTACTTC. It codes for CASSLAVGGDEQYF. Full variable domain (outside the CDR3, taken from reference TRBV5-1 and TRBJ2-7): KAGVTQTPRYLIKTRGQQVTLSCSPISGHRSVSWYQQTPGQGLQFLFEYFSETQRNKGNFPGRFSGRQFSNSRSEMNVSTLELGDSALYLCASSLAVGGDEQYFGPGTRLTVT.

The chain couples TRBV7-9 to TRBJ2-7; 8 bases fit TRBD1. With V trimmed by 4 bases and J by 3 bases, 2 bases remained unmatched. CDR1 and CDR2 from the germline V gene are SEHNR and FQNEAQ (reference sequence). This CDR3 is built from 13 residues. The CDR3 spells CASSWTGIYEQYF. Here the CDR3 DNA reads TGTGCCAGCAGCTGGACAGGGATCTACGAGCAGTACTTC. Drawing the rest from reference TRBV7-9 and TRBJ2-7, the complete variable domain is DTGVSQNPRHKITKRGQNVTFRCDPISEHNRLYWYRQTLGQGPEFLTYFQNEAQLEKSRLLSDRFSAERPKGSFSTLEIQRTEQGDSAMYLCASSWTGIYEQYFGPGTRLTVT.

On this clone itself: Other DNA sequences in the same sample also yield this CDR3. The chain couples TRBV27 to TRBJ2-7; 10 positions match TRBD1. Germline V gene sequence: CDR1 MNHEY, CDR2 SMNVEV (reference sequence). CDR3 length: 14 residues. The junction had 4 bases not matched to a gene; V was cut back by 5 bases and J by 3 bases. CDR3 residues: CASSPGTGDYEQYF. CDR3 in DNA: TGTGCCAGCAGTCCAGGGACAGGGGACTACGAGCAGTACTTC.

Notes on this clone: The sample carries other DNA sequences with the same CDR3. J is TRBJ2-7 and V is TRBV4-3, with D hard to call. Germline CDR1 reads LGHNA; CDR2 reads YSLEER. V was clipped by 1 base and J by 3 bases, with 7 bases between them. CDR3 length: 13 amino acids. CDR3 bases: TGCGCCAGCAGCCAAGGCAAGGGCTACGAGCAGTACTTC. Protein: CASSQGKGYEQYF.

Note on this clone: Other DNA sequences within the sample encode an identical CDR3. The rearrangement links TRBV9 to TRBJ1-1, with D unclear. The CDR3 has 13 amino acids. Germline lookup yields CDR1 SGDLS and CDR2 YYNGEE. The V end was cut by 0 bases, the J end by 1 base, with 4 bases between. CDR3 in amino acids: CASSVERNTEAFF. CDR3 bases: TGTGCCAGCAGCGTAGAGAGGAACACTGAAGCTTTCTTT.

The chain recombines TRBV28 with TRBJ1-2; 7 bases map to TRBD1. The V gene end was trimmed by 6 bases and the J gene end by 7 bases; junction bases not matched to a gene: 5. The CDR3 has 12 amino acids. The germline CDR1 and CDR2 sequences are MDHEN and SYDVKM. The DNA of the CDR3 is TGTGCCAGCAGACCTACAGGGGTTGGCTACACCTTC. It codes for CASRPTGVGYTF.

The rearrangement joins TRBV4-1 to TRBJ1-1; possible D gene TRBD1, 5 bases. V lost 1 base and J 1 base, leaving 7 bases between the germline ends. CDR3 length: 14 amino acids. Germline values: CDR1 MGHRA, CDR2 YSYEKL. The CDR3 is CASSQARANTEAFF. Written as DNA, the CDR3 is TGCGCCAGCAGCCAAGCCAGGGCGAACACTGAAGCTTTCTTT.

This sequence joins TRBV6-5 and TRBJ2-5; D tentatively reads TRBD1 or TRBD2 (7 bases each). Germline V gene sequence: CDR1 MNHEY, CDR2 SVGAGI. This CDR3 region has 15 residues. V lost 10 bases and J lost 5, with 23 bases in between. The CDR3 coding sequence is TGTGCCACCGTCGTAGGAGGGCAGGGGGGGGAGACCCAGTACTTC. It is translated as CATVVGGQGGETQYF.

The rearrangement uses TRBV9 and TRBJ2-1; TRBD2 aligns across 14 bases. This CDR3 has 18 residues. V shed 4 bases, J shed 0 bases, and the junction held 6 bases outside the gene matches. Germline V gene lookup returns CDR1 SGDLS and CDR2 YYNGEE. The CDR3 DNA reads TGTGCCAGCAGCCCTATCGGGACTAGCGGGAGCTCCTACAATGAGCAGTTCTTC. Its protein product is CASSPIGTSGSSYNEQFF.

The rearrangement links TRBV13 to TRBJ2-3, with 7 bases identical to TRBD2. Germline loops: CDR1 PRHDT, CDR2 FYEKMQ (reference sequence). The junction had 14 bases not matched to a gene; V was cut back by 8 bases and J by 0 bases. CDR3 size: 17 residues. CDR3 loop: CASGPGLTSSSTDTQYF. The CDR3 nucleotides read TGTGCCAGCGGACCGGGACTAACCTCTTCTAGCACAGATACGCAGTATTTT.

Remarks on this clone: At the DNA level, this CDR3 is encoded by other sequences in the same sample as well. The chain has TRBV4-3 and TRBJ2-1, with a possible D match to TRBD2 (6 bases). Trimming removed 1 base at V and 0 bases at J, with 13 bases between. Germline-derived CDR1 and CDR2 are LGHNA and YSLEER. There are 17 residues in the CDR3. The CDR3 loop reads CASSQGVGGSSYNEQFF. CDR3 sequence (DNA): TGCGCCAGCAGCCAAGGTGTGGGAGGTTCCTCCTACAATGAGCAGTTCTTC.

This chain connects TRBV9 to TRBJ2-7; D perhaps matches TRBD2 (5 bases). The length of the CDR3 is 14 residues. Trimming left V 4 bases short and J 4 bases short, with 15 bases between. The germline CDR1 and CDR2 sequences are SGDLS and YYNGEE. CDR3 protein: CASSPEGDYYEQYF. The DNA for the CDR3 is TGTGCCAGCAGCCCAGAGGGAGATTATTACGAGCAGTACTTC.

This chain links TRBV25-1 with TRBJ2-2; 11 bases fit TRBD2. Germline assignment: CDR1 MGHDK and CDR2 SYGVNS. The CDR3 totals 17 residues. J gave up 3 bases and V 3 bases, and 6 bases lay outside the gene matches. Here the CDR3 reads CASSEVAGGLDTGELFF. The CDR3 DNA reads TGTGCCAGCAGTGAGGTAGCGGGGGGGCTGGACACCGGGGAGCTGTTTTTT.